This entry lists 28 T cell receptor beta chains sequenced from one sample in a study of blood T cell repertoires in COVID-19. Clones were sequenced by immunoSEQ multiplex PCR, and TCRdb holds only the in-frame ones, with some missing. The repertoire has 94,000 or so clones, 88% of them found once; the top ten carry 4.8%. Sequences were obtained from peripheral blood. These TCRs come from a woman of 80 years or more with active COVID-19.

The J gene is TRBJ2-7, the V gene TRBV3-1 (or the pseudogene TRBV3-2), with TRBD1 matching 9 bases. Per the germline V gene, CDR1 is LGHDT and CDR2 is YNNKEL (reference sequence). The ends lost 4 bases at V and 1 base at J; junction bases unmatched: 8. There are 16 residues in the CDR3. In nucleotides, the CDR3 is TGTGCCAGCAGCCTGGGACAGGGTCTCTATTCCTACGAGCAGTACTTC. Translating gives CASSLGQGLYSYEQYF.

The chain's CDR3 is CTSSHTYEQYF. DNA for the CDR3: TGCACCAGCAGCCATACCTACGAGCAGTACTTC. This chain connects TRBV1 to TRBJ2-7; the tabulated D call, TRBD2, remains unverified against the DNA. TRBV1 is an annotated pseudogene. This CDR3 contains 11 residues.

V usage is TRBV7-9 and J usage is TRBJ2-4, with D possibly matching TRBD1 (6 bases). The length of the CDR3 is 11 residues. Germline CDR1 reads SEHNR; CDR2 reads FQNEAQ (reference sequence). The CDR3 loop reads CAGQGKNIQYF. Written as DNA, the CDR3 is TGTGCGGGGCAGGGGAAAAACATTCAGTACTTC.

CDR3 residues: CASSNSGRGEQYF. The CDR3 nucleotides read TGTGCCAGTAGTAATAGCGGGAGAGGCGAGCAGTACTTC. This chain links TRBV19 with TRBJ2-7; 9 bases align to TRBD2. Germline loops: CDR1 LNHDA, CDR2 SQIVND (reference sequence). The V segment lost 4 bases and the J segment 6 bases; nucleotides outside the gene matches: 4. The CDR3 runs 13 residues. Variable domain in full (rest from reference TRBV19 and TRBJ2-7): DGGITQSPKYLFRKEGQNVTLSCEQNLNHDAMYWYRQDPGQGLRLIYYSQIVNDFQKGDIAEGYSVSREKKESFPLTVTSAQKNPTAFYLCASSNSGRGEQYFGPGTRLTVT.

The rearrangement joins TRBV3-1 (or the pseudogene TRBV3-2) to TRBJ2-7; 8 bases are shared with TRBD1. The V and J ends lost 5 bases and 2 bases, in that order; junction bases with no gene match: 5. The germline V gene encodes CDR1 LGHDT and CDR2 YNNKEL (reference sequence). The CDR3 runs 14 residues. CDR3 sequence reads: CASSFGTGAYEQYF. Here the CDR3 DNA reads TGTGCCAGCAGCTTCGGGACAGGAGCCTACGAGCAGTACTTC.

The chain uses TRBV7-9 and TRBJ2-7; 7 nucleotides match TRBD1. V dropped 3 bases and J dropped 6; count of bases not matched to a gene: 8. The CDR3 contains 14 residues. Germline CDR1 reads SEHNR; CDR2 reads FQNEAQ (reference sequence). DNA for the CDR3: TGTGCCAGCAGCTTTGCGGACAGGCCCAGCGAGCAGTACTTC. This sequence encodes CASSFADRPSEQYF.

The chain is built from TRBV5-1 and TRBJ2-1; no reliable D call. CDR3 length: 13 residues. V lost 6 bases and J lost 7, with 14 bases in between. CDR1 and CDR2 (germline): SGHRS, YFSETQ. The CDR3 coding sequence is TGCGCCAGCACCCTGGGCCTTGGGAATGAGCAGTTCTTC. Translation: CASTLGLGNEQFF. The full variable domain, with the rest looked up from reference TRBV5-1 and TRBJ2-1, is KAGVTQTPRYLIKTRGQQVTLSCSPISGHRSVSWYQQTPGQGLQFLFEYFSETQRNKGNFPGRFSGRQFSNSRSEMNVSTLELGDSALYLCASTLGLGNEQFFGPGTRLTVL.

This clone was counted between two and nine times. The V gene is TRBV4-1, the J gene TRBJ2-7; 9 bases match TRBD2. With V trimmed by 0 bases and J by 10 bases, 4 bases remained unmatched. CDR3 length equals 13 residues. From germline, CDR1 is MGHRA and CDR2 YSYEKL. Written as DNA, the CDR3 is TGCGCCAGCAGCCAAGATCGACTAGCGGTTCAGTACTTC. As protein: CASSQDRLAVQYF.

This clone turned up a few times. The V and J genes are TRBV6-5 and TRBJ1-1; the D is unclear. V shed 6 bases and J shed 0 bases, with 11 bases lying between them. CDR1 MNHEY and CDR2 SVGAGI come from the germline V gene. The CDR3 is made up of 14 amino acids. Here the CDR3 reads CASSPFNLNTEAFF. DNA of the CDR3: TGTGCCAGCAGCCCCTTCAACTTGAACACTGAAGCTTTCTTT.

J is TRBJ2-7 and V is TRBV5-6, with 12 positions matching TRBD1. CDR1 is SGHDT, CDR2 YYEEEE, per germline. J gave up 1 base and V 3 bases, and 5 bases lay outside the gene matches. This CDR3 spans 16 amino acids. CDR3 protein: CASSWGDRGPSYEQYF. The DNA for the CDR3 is TGTGCCAGCAGCTGGGGGGACAGGGGGCCATCCTACGAGCAGTACTTC.

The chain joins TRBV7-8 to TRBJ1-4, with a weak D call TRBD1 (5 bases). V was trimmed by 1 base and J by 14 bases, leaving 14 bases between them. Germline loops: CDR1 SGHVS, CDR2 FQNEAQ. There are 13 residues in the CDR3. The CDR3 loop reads CASSLGGAQTLFF. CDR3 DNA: TGTGCCAGCAGCTTAGGCGGGGCGCAAACGCTGTTTTTT.

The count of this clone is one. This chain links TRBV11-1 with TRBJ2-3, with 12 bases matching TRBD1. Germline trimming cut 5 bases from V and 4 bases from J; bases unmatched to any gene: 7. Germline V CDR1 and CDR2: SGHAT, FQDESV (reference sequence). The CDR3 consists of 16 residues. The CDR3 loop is CASSRRDRGLPDTQYF. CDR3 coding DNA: TGTGCCAGCAGCCGCCGGGACAGGGGGCTCCCAGATACGCAGTATTTT.

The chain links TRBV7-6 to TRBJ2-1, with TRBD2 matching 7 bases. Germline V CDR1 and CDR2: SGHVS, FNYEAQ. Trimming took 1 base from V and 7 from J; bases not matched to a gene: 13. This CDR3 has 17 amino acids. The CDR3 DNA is TGTGCCAGCAGCTTAGTAGTTGAGGGAGGGCCTAGGAATGAGCAGTTCTTC. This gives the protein CASSLVVEGGPRNEQFF.

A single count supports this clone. CDR3: CSVSVSSGRSGELFF. CDR3 DNA sequence: TGCAGCGTTTCCGTGTCTAGCGGGAGATCCGGGGAGCTGTTTTTT. The chain employs TRBV29-1 and TRBJ2-2; 10 bases are a match to TRBD2. This CDR3 region has 15 residues. The J segment lost 6 bases and the V segment lost 5 bases, leaving 9 bases of the junction unmatched. Germline V gene lookup returns CDR1 SQVTM and CDR2 ANQGSEA.

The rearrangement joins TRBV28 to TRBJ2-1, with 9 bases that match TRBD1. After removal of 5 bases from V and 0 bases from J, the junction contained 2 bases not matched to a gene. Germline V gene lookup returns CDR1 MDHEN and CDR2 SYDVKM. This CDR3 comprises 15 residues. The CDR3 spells CASSPGQGSYNEQFF. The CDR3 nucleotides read TGTGCCAGCAGTCCGGGACAGGGCTCCTACAATGAGCAGTTCTTC. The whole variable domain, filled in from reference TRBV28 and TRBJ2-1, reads DVKVTQSSRYLVKRTGEKVFLECVQDMDHENMFWYRQDPGLGLRLIYFSYDVKMKEKGDIPEGYSVSREKKERFSLILESASTNQTSMYLCASSPGQGSYNEQFFGPGTRLTVL.

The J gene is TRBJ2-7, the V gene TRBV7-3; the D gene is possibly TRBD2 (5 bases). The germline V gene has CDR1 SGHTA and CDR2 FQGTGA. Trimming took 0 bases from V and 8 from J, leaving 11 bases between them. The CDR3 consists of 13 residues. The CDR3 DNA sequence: TGTGCCAGCAGCTTAACGGTAGGAGGAAAGCAGTACTTC. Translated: CASSLTVGGKQYF. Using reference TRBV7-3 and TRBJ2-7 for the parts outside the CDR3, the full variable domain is GAGVSQTPSNKVTEKGKYVELRCDPISGHTALYWYRQSLGQGPEFLIYFQGTGAADDSGLPNDRFFAVRPEGSVSTLKIQRTERGDSAVYLCASSLTVGGKQYFGPGTRLTVT.

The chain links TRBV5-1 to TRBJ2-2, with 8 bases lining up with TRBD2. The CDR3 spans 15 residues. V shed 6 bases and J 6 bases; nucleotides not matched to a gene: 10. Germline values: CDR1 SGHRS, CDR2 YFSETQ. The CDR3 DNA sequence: TGCGCCAGCAACCCCGGGGGGGCAAAGGCCGGGGAGCTGTTTTTT. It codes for CASNPGGAKAGELFF.

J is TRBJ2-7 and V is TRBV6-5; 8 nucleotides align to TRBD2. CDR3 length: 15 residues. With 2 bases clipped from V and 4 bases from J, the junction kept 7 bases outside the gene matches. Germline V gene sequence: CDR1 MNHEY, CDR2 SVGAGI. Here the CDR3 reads CASSYRSGGGYEQYF. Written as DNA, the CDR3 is TGTGCCAGCAGTTACCGTTCGGGAGGGGGATACGAGCAGTACTTC.

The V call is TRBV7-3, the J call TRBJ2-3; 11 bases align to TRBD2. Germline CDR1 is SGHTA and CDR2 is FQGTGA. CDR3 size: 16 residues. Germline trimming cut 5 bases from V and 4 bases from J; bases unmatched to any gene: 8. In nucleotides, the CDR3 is TGTGCCAGCAGCCAATATACTAGCGGGAGTTCAGATACGCAGTATTTT. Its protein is CASSQYTSGSSDTQYF.

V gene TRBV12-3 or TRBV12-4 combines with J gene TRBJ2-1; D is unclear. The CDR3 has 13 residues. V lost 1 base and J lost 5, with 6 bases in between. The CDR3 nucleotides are TGTGCCAGCAGTTTAGGCAGAAACAATGAGCAGTTCTTC. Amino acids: CASSLGRNNEQFF.

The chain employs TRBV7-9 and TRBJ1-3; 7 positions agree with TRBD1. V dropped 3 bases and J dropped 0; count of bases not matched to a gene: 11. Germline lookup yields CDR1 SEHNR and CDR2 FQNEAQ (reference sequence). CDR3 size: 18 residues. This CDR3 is CASSFTGTVIISGNTIYF. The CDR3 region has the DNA TGTGCCAGCAGCTTCACCGGGACAGTAATCATCTCTGGAAACACCATATATTTT.

The CDR3 coding sequence is TGTGCCAGCAGTTACTCCGGCGGGTCGACCTACGAGCAGTACTTC. Translation: CASSYSGGSTYEQYF. This chain links TRBV6-2 or TRBV6-3 with TRBJ2-7; maybe TRBD2 (5 bases). This CDR3 has 15 residues. The V gene lost 0 bases and the J gene lost 2 bases, with 11 bases spanning the gap. In germline, CDR1 is MNHEY, CDR2 SVGEGT.

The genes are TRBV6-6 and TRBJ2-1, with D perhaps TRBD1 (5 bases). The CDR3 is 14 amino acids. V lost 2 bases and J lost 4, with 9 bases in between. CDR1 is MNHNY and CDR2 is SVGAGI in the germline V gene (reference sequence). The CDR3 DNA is TGTGCCAGCAGTTACCGGGCAGGGTACAATGAGCAGTTCTTC. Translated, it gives CASSYRAGYNEQFF.

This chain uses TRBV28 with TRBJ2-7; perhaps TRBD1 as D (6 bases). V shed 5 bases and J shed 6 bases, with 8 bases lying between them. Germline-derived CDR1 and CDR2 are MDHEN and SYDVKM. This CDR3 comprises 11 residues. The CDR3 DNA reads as TGTGCCAGCAGTACAGGGCTCGAGCAGTACTTC. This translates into CASSTGLEQYF.

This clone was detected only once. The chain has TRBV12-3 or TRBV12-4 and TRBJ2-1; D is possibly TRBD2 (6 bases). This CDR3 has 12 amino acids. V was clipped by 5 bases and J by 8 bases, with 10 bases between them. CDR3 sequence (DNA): TGTGCCAGCAGTCGCTGGGAGGATGAGCAGTTCTTC. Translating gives CASSRWEDEQFF.

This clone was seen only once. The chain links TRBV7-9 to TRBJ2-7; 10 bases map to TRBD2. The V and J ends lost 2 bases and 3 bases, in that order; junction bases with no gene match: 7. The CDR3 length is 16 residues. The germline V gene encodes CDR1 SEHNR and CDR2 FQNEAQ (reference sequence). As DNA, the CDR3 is TGTGCCAGCAGCTTAACTGAAGCGGGAGGGGACTACGAGCAGTACTTC. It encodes CASSLTEAGGDYEQYF. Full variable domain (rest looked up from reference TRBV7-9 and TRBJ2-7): DTGVSQNPRHKITKRGQNVTFRCDPISEHNRLYWYRQTLGQGPEFLTYFQNEAQLEKSRLLSDRFSAERPKGSFSTLEIQRTEQGDSAMYLCASSLTEAGGDYEQYFGPGTRLTVT.

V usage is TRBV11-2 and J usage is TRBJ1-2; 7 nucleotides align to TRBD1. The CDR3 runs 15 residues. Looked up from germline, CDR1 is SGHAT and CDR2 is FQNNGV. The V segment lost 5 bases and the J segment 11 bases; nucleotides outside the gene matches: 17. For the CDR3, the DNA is TGTGCCAGCAGCCAATGGACAGGAGGGGATGTTGAATACACCTTC. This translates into CASSQWTGGDVEYTF.

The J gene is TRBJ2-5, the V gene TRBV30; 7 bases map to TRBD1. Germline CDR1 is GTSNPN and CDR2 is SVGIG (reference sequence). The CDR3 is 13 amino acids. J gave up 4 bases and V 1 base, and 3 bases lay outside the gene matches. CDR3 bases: TGTGCCTGGAGTGAGAACAGGGGAGAGACCCAGTACTTC. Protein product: CAWSENRGETQYF.